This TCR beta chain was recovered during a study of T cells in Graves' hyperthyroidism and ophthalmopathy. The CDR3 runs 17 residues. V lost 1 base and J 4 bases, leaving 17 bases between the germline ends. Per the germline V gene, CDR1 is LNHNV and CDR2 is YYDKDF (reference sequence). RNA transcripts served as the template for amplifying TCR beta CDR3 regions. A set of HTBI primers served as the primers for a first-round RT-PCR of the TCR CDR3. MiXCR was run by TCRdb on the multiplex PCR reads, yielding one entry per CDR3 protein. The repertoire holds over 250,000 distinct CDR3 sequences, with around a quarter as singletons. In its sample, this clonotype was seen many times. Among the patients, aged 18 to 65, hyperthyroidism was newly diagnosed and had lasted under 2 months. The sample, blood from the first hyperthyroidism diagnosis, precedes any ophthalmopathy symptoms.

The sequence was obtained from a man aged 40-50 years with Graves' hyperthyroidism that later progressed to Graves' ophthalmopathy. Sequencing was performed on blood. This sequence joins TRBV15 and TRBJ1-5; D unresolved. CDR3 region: CATSRAGTMAKNQPQHF. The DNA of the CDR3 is TGTGCCACCAGCAGAGCGGGTACCATGGCTAAAAATCAGCCCCAGCATTTT. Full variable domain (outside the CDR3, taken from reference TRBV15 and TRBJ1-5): DAMVIQNPRYQVTQFGKPVTLSCSQTLNHNVMYWYQQKSSQAPKLLFHYYDKDFNNEADTPDNFQSRRPNTSFCFLDIRSPGLGDTAMYLCATSRAGTMAKNQPQHFGDGTRLSIL.